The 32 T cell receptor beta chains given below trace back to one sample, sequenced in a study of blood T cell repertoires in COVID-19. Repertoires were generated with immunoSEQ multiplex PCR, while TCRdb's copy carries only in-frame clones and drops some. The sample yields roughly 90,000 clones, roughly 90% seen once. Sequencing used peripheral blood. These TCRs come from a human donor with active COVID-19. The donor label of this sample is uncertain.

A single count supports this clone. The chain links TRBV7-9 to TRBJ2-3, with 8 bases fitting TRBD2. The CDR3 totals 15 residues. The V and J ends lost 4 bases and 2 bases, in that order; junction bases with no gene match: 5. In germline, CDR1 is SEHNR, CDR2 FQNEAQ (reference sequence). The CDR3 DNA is TGTGCCAGCAGCTCCTTACTAGCGGCCACAGATACGCAGTATTTT. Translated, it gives CASSSLLAATDTQYF.

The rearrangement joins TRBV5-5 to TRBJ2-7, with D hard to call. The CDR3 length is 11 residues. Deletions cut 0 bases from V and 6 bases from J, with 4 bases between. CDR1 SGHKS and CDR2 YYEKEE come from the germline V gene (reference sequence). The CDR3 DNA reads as TGTGCCAGCAGCTTGGGAGCCGAGCAGTACTTC. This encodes CASSLGAEQYF.

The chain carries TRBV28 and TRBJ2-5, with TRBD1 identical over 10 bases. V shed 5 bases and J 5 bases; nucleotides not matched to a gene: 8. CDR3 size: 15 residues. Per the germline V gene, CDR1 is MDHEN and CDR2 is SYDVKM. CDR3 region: CASSRRDRGGETQYF. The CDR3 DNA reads TGTGCCAGCAGTCGCCGGGACAGGGGAGGGGAGACCCAGTACTTC.

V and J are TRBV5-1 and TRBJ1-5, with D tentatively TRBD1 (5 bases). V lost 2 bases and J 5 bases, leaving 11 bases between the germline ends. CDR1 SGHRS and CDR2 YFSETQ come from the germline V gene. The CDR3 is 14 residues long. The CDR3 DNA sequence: TGCGCCAGCAGCTTAAGCGCAGGGCATCAGCCCCAGCATTTT. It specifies CASSLSAGHQPQHF.

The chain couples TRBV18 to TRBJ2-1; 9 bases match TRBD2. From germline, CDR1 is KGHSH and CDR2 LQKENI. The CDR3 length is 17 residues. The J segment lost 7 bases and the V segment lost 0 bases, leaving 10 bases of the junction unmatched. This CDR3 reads CASSPPGSSSGGNEQFF. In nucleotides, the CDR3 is TGTGCCAGCTCACCACCAGGGTCGAGTAGCGGGGGTAATGAGCAGTTCTTC.

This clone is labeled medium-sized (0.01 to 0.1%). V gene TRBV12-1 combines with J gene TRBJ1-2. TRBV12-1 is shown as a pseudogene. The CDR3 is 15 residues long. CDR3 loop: CASSPLSVASRGYTF. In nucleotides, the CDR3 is TGTGCCAGCAGCCCATTAAGCGTTGCCTCCCGCGGCTACACCTTC.

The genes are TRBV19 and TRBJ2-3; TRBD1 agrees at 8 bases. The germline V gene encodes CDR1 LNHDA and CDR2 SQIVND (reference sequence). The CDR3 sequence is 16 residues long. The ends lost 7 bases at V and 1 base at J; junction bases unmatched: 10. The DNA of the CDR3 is TGTGCCAGTACCGCCCCCCGGACAGGGCGCACAGATACGCAGTATTTT. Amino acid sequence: CASTAPRTGRTDTQYF.

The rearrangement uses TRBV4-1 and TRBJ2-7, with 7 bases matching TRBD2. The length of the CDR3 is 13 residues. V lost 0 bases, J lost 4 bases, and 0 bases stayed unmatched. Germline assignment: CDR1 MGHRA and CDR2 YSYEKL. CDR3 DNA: TGCGCCAGCAGCCAAGACGGGAGGTACGAGCAGTACTTC. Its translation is CASSQDGRYEQYF.

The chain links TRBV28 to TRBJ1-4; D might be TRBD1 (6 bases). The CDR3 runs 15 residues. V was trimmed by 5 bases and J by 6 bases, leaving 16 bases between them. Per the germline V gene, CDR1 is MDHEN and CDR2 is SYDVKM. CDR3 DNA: TGTGCCAGCAGTAAATCGGGGGGGCGGCATGAAAAACTGTTTTTT. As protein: CASSKSGGRHEKLFF. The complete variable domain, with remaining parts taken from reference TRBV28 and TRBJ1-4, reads DVKVTQSSRYLVKRTGEKVFLECVQDMDHENMFWYRQDPGLGLRLIYFSYDVKMKEKGDIPEGYSVSREKKERFSLILESASTNQTSMYLCASSKSGGRHEKLFFGSGTQLSVL.

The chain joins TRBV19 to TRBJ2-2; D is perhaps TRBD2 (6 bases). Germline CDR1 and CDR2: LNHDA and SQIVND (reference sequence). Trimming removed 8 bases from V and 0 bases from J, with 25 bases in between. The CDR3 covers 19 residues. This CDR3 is CASDPGTPLGAANTGELFF. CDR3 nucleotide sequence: TGTGCCAGTGATCCCGGGACTCCCTTAGGGGCCGCGAACACCGGGGAGCTGTTTTTT.

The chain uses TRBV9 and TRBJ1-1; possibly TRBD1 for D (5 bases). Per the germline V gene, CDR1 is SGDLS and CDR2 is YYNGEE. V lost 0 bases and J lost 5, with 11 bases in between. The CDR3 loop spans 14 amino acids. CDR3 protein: CASSVATGSTEAFF. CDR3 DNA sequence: TGTGCCAGCAGCGTAGCAACAGGATCTACTGAAGCTTTCTTT.

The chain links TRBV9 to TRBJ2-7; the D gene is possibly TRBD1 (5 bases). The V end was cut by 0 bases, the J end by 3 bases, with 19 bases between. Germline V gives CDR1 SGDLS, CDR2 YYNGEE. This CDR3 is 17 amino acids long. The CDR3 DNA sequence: TGTGCCAGCAGCGTAGACCCCTCGGCAGGGATAATCTACGAGCAGTACTTC. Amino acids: CASSVDPSAGIIYEQYF.

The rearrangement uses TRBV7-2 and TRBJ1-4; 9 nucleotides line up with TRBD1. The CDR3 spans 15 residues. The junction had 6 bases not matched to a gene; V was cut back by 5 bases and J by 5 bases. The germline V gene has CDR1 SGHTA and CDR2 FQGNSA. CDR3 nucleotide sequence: TGTGCCAGCAGCCCGACAGGGGGGCTGAATGAAAAACTGTTTTTT. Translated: CASSPTGGLNEKLFF.

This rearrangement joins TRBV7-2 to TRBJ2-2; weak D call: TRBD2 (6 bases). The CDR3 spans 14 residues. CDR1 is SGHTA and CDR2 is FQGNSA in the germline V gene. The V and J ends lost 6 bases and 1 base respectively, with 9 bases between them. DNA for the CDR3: TGTGCCAGCAGTCAGGAGGGGAACACCGGGGAGCTGTTTTTT. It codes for CASSQEGNTGELFF.

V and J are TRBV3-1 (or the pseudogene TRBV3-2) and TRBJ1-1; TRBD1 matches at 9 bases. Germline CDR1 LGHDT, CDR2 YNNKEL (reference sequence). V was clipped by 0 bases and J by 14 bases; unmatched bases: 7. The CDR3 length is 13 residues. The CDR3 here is CASSQDTGTGHFF. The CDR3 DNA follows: TGTGCCAGCAGCCAAGATACCGGGACAGGGCACTTCTTT.

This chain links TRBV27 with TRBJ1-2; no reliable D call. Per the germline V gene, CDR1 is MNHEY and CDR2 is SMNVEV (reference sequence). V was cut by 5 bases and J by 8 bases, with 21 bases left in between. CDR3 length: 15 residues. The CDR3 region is CASSPRFLQRGGYTF. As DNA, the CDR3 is TGTGCCAGCAGTCCCCGTTTTCTGCAGAGAGGAGGCTACACCTTC.

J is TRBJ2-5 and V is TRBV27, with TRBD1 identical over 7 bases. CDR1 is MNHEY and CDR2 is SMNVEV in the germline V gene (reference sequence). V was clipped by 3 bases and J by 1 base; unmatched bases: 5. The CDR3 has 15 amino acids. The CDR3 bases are TGTGCCAGCAGTTTGAGACAGGGATCCCAAGAGACCCAGTACTTC. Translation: CASSLRQGSQETQYF.

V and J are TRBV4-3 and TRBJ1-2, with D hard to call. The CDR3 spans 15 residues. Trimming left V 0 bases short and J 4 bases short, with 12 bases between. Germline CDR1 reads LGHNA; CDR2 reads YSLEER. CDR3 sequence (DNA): TGCGCCAGCAGCCAAGATTTCGGCAGCGGCTATGGCTACACCTTC. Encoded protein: CASSQDFGSGYGYTF.

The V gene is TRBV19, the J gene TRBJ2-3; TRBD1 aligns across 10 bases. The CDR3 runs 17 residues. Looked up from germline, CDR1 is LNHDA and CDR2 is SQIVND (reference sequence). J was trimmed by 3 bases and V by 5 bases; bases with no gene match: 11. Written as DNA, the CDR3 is TGTGCCAGTAGTGCTGACAGGGGGCTTATCGTGACAGATACGCAGTATTTT. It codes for CASSADRGLIVTDTQYF.

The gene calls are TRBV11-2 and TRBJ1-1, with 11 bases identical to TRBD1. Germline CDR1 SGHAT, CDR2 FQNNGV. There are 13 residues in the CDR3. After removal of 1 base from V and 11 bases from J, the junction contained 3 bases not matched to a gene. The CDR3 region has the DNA TGTGCCAGCAGCTTAGTCGGACAGGGGGCGGCTTTCTTT. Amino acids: CASSLVGQGAAFF.

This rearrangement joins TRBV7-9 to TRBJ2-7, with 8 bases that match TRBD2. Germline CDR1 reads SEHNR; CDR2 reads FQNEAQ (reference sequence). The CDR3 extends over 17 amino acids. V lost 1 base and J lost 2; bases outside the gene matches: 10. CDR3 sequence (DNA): TGTGCCAGCAGCTTAGGGGAGTCGGGGGGGAACGCCTACGAGCAGTACTTC. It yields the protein CASSLGESGGNAYEQYF.

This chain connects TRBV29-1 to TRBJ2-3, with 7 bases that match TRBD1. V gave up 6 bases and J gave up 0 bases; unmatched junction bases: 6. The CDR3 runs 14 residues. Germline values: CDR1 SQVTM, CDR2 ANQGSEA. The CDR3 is CSVKKDRSTDTQYF. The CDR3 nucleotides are TGCAGCGTGAAGAAGGACAGGAGCACAGATACGCAGTATTTT.

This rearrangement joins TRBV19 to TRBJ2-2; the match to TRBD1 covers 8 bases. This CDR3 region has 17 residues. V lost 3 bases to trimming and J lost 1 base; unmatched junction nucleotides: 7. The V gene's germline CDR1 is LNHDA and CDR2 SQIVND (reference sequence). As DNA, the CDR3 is TGTGCCAGTAGTATTAGGACAGGGTCCAAGAACACCGGGGAGCTGTTTTTT. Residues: CASSIRTGSKNTGELFF.

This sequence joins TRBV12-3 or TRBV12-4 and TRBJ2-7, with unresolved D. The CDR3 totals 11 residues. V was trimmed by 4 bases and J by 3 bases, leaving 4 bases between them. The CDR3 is CASSSLYEQYF. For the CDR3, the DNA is TGTGCCAGCAGTTCCCTCTACGAGCAGTACTTC.

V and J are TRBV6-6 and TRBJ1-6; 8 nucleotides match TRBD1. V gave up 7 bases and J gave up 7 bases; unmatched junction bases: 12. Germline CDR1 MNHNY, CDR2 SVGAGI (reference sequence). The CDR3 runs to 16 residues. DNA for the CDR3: TGTGCCAGCATAGGACCAGGGGGCGCTCGGAATTCACCCCTCCACTTT. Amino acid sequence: CASIGPGGARNSPLHF.

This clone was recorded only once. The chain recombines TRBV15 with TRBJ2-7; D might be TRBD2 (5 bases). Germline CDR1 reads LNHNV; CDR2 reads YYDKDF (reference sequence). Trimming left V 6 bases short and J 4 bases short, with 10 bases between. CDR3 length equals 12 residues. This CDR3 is CATREGGYEQYF. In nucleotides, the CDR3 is TGTGCCACCAGAGAGGGCGGATACGAGCAGTACTTC.

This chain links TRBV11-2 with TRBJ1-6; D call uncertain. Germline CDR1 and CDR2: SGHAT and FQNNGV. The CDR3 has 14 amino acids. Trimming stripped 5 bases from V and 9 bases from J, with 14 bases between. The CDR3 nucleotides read TGTGCCAGCAGCCCTCACGGCGGGGTTTCACCCCTCCACTTT. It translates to CASSPHGGVSPLHF.

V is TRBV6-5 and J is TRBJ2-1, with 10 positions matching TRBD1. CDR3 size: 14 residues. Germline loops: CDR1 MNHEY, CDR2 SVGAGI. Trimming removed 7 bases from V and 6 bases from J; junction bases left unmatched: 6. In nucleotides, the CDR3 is TGTGCCAGCACTGGGACAGGGGTACGCAATGAGCAGTTCTTC. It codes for CASTGTGVRNEQFF.

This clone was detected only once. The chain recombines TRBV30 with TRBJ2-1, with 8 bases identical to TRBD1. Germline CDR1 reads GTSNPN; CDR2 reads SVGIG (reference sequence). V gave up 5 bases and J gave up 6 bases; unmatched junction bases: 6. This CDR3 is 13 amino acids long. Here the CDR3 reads CAWDRGPLNEQFF. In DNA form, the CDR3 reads TGTGCCTGGGACAGGGGCCCCCTCAATGAGCAGTTCTTC. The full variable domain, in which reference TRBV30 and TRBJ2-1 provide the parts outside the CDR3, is SQTIHQWPATLVQPVGSPLSLECTVEGTSNPNLYWYRQAAGRGLQLLFYSVGIGQISSEVPQNLSASRPQDRQFILSSKKLLLSDSGFYLCAWDRGPLNEQFFGPGTRLTVL.

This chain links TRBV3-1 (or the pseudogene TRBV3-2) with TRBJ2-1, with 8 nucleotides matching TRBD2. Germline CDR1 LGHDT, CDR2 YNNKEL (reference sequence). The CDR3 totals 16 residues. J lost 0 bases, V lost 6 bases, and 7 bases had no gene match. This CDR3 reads CASSWAGGSSYNEQFF. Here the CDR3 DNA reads TGTGCCAGCAGTTGGGCGGGGGGTAGCTCCTACAATGAGCAGTTCTTC.

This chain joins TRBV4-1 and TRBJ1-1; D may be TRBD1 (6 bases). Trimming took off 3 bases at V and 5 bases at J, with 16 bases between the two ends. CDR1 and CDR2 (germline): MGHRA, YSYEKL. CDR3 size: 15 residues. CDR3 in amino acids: CASSHALNRETEAFF. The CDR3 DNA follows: TGCGCCAGCAGCCATGCCTTGAACAGGGAAACTGAAGCTTTCTTT.

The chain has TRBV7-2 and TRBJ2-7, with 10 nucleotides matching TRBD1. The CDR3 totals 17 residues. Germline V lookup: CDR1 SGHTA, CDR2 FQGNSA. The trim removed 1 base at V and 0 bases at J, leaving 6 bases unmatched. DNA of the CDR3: TGTGCCAGCAGCTTAGAGGGACAGGGGTCAAGCTCCTACGAGCAGTACTTC. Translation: CASSLEGQGSSSYEQYF.